This TCR beta chain was sequenced in a study of blood T cell repertoires in COVID-19. Study as a whole: Spain, Italy and the United States supplied samples that represented acute and convalescent COVID-19. PBMCs, B-cell-depleted T cells, or T cells provided the cDNA or gDNA that made up the material.

With V trimmed by 1 base and J by 5 bases, 11 bases remained unmatched. CDR1 and CDR2 from the germline V gene are MGHRA and YSYEKL. The CDR3 runs to 18 residues. The repertoire was sequenced with immunoSEQ multiplex PCR; TCRdb's copy has only in-frame clones and lacks some. The data contain some 73,000 clones, roughly three quarters of them singletons. Sequenced sample: peripheral blood. The clonotype comes from a man aged 70-80 years with COVID-19, enrolled during active disease. The V and J genes are TRBV4-1 and TRBJ1-1; 12 bases fit TRBD1. The chain's CDR3 is CASSQGTGTGGLWTEAFF. The CDR3 DNA reads as TGCGCCAGCAGCCAAGGTACCGGGACAGGGGGCCTTTGGACTGAAGCTTTCTTT.